This T cell receptor (beta chain) was obtained from a study of blood T cells in healthy people across ages. This clonotype appeared many times. Then a second PCR, running about 6 to 12 cycles, was carried out with a sample-barcoded 5' primer and a J-beta primer mix. The template-switch adaptor was a 5' adaptor with 12 random nucleotides. It tagged each cDNA molecule. There were at least 2.5 million CDR3-containing paired-end reads obtained from each sample. TCRdb passed the 5' RACE reads through MiXCR, listing each CDR3 protein once. The sample records approximately 810,000 distinct CDR3 sequences, around 28% being singletons. What was sequenced was blood. This clonotype was sampled from a woman of 80 years or more in good health.

The CDR3, as DNA: TGTGCCAGCTCATCCGGACTAGCGGGGGTCTTCTACAATGAGCAGTTCTTC. Its translation is CASSSGLAGVFYNEQFF. The genes are TRBV18 and TRBJ2-1; 13 nucleotides align to TRBD2. The V segment lost 5 bases and the J segment 3 bases; nucleotides outside the gene matches: 7. Germline lookup yields CDR1 KGHSH and CDR2 LQKENI. The CDR3 consists of 17 residues.